This T cell receptor (beta chain) came from a study of technical replicates of blood from several donors. V was trimmed by 5 bases and J by 0 bases, leaving 11 bases between them. Looked up from germline, CDR1 is SGHTA and CDR2 is FQGNSA. CDR3 size: 14 residues. Assay: immunoSEQ multiplex PCR; the TCRdb copy retains only in-frame clones and omits some. This sample yields under 45,000 clones, of which over 95% are seen a single time; 0.37% belongs to the top ten. The gene calls are TRBV7-2 and TRBJ2-7; tentative D call: TRBD1 (5 bases). The specimen was T cells isolated from PBMCs. The sequence was obtained from a human donor in good health. CDR3 residues: CASSLLGLSYEQYF. The CDR3 DNA sequence: TGTGCCAGCAGCCTCCTGGGGCTCTCCTACGAGCAGTACTTC. Supplemented by reference TRBV7-2 and TRBJ2-7, the full variable domain reads GAGVSQSPSNKVTEKGKDVELRCDPISGHTALYWYRQSLGQGLEFLIYFQGNSAPDKSGLPSDRFSAERTGGSVSTLTIQRTQQEDSAVYLCASSLLGLSYEQYFGPGTRLTVT.